This TCR beta chain was sequenced during a study of blood T cell repertoires in COVID-19. Across the whole study: Spain, Italy and the United States supplied samples that represented acute and convalescent COVID-19.

Data came from immunoSEQ multiplex PCR; TCRdb stores just in-frame clones and leaves some out. This sample has around 220,000 clones; about nine tenths occur once, and the top ten carry 1.9%. Symptom resolution, clearance, or two negative PCRs marked the recovered donors of Cohort 3. V lost 0 bases and J lost 4; bases outside the gene matches: 5. The CDR3 consists of 15 residues. Germline V lookup: CDR1 SGDLS, CDR2 YYNGEE. The source material was PBMCs or T cells enriched from blood (not recorded which). The sequence came from a young woman who had recovered from COVID-19. The chain uses TRBV9 and TRBJ2-5; 8 nucleotides match TRBD1. Here the CDR3 reads CASSVDQGAVETQYF. CDR3 DNA: TGTGCCAGCAGCGTAGATCAGGGGGCAGTAGAGACCCAGTACTTC.